This T cell receptor beta chain comes out of a study of shared clonotypes between healthy human individuals. Study-wide background: The study used three CD4 naive, three CD4 memory, two CD8 naive and one CD8 memory plate per donor. General study results and limits: Investigators expected sequencing depth to affect clonotype sharing among donors.

The assay used deep level. The repertoire was sequenced with immunoSEQ multiplex PCR; TCRdb's copy has only in-frame clones and lacks some. The data hold about 2 million clones, with 85% to 95% observed a single time. Turning to this clone: No antigen is known for it.

The CDR3 covers 15 residues. V lost 0 bases to trimming and J lost 2 bases, with 13 bases between them. Germline assignment: CDR1 GTSNPN and CDR2 SVGIG (reference sequence). The TCR comes from a man between 18 and 35 years old in good health. Sample: naive CD4+ T cells sorted from blood. Regarding subset: CD45RA+ positively selected. V gene TRBV30 combines with J gene TRBJ1-1, with TRBD1 as a possible D gene (5 bases). CDR3: CAWSVLRRGNTEAFF. The CDR3 DNA reads TGTGCCTGGAGTGTATTACGAAGGGGAAACACTGAAGCTTTCTTT.